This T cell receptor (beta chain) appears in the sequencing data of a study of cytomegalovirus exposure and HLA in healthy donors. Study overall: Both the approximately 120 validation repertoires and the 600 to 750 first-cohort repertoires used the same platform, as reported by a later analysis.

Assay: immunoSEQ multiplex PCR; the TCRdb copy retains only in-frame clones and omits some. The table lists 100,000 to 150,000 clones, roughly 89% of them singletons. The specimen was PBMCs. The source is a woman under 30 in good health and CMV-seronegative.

The CDR3 nucleotides read TGTGCCAGCAGGCTGACAGGGGTCGTAACTGAAGCTTTCTTT. It specifies CASRLTGVVTEAFF. V and J are TRBV6-1 and TRBJ1-1; 8 bases map to TRBD1. Germline CDR1 is MNHNS and CDR2 is SASEGT. CDR3 length: 14 residues. After removal of 6 bases from V and 5 bases from J, the junction contained 8 bases not matched to a gene.